These T cell receptor beta chains were read from a single sample in a study of cytomegalovirus exposure and HLA in healthy donors. Produced via immunoSEQ multiplex PCR; TCRdb's table is partial and in-frame only. This table holds almost 85,000 clones, roughly 78% found once. The specimen was PBMCs. The source of these receptors is a male donor in good health and CMV-seropositive. Both conserved end residues are part of each CDR3. The order of the fields is clone size, J gene, D gene, V gene, CDR3 protein, CDR3 DNA. D genes are given only for firm matches. Part of the rows lack a size; the others show once, few, many or a class for expanded clones.

-,TRBJ1-2,-,TRBV7-9,CASSLGRTDSYGYTF,TGTGCCAGCAGCTTAGGGCGGACAGATAGTTATGGCTACACCTTC
-,TRBJ2-7,-,TRBV5-4,CASSLGGQVYEQYF,TGTGCCAGCAGCTTGGGTGGACAAGTCTACGAGCAGTACTTC
-,TRBJ2-7,TRBD1,TRBV5-1,CASSLEGQNYYEQYF,TGCGCCAGCAGCTTGGAGGGACAGAATTACTACGAGCAGTACTTC
-,TRBJ2-1,-,TRBV23-1,CASSQLWSGSYNEQFF,TGCGCCAGCAGTCAATTATGGAGCGGCTCCTACAATGAGCAGTTCTTC
-,TRBJ2-1,-,TRBV25-1,CASTRRSWAGDYNEQFF,TGTGCCAGCACTCGACGTAGTTGGGCAGGGGACTACAATGAGCAGTTCTTC
-,TRBJ2-3,TRBD1,TRBV19,CASSVSGGYTDTQYF,TGTGCCAGTAGTGTTTCAGGGGGTTACACAGATACGCAGTATTTT
-,TRBJ2-7,-,TRBV2,CASSDISVSYEQYF,TGTGCCAGCAGTGATATCAGCGTCTCCTACGAGCAGTACTTC
-,TRBJ2-5,-,TRBV28,CASSLTGVRGEQYF,TGTGCCAGCAGTTTGACAGGGGTTCGGGGGGAGCAGTACTTC
-,TRBJ1-2,-,TRBV28,CASTPLLQGQGYTF,TGTGCCAGCACCCCATTGCTCCAGGGGCAAGGCTACACCTTC
-,TRBJ2-2,-,TRBV19,CASSIGAGLPGELFF,TGTGCCAGTAGTATTGGGGCAGGGTTACCCGGGGAGCTGTTTTTT
many,TRBJ1-4,-,TRBV9,CASSVGPEEKLFF,TGTGCCAGCAGCGTAGGGCCGGAGGAAAAACTGTTTTTT
-,TRBJ2-1,-,TRBV6-6,CASRQTTGLDEQFF,TGTGCCAGCAGGCAAACCACAGGGTTGGATGAGCAGTTCTTC
-,TRBJ1-5,-,TRBV7-9,CASSLGEGSNQPQHF,TGTGCCAGCAGCTTAGGGGAGGGTAGCAATCAGCCCCAGCATTTT
-,TRBJ2-7,-,TRBV5-8,CASSLTGYALSYEQYF,TGTGCCAGCAGCTTGACAGGGTACGCCTTATCCTACGAGCAGTACTTC
-,TRBJ2-3,TRBD2,TRBV2,CASSGPGLAGDLDTQYF,TGTGCCAGCAGTGGTCCTGGACTAGCGGGAGACTTGGATACGCAGTATTTT
-,TRBJ2-1,-,TRBV7-2,CASSPRVVTGSYNEQFF,TGTGCCAGCAGCCCGAGGGTGGTGACGGGCTCCTACAATGAGCAGTTCTTC
-,TRBJ1-2,-,TRBV28,CASSRPPGYTF,TGTGCCAGTTCTAGACCCCCCGGCTACACCTTC
-,TRBJ2-1,TRBD1,TRBV5-4,CASSLGGGDRGHEQFF,TGTGCCAGCAGCTTAGGGGGAGGGGACAGGGGCCATGAGCAGTTCTTC
-,TRBJ2-2,-,TRBV27,CASSYRVGPGELFF,TGTGCCAGCAGTTACAGGGTCGGCCCCGGGGAGCTGTTTTTT
-,TRBJ2-1,TRBD1,TRBV2,CASSGRTGKFF,TGTGCCAGCAGTGGGAGGACAGGGAAGTTCTTC
few,TRBJ2-7,-,TRBV7-2,CASSRGYEQYF,TGTGCCAGCAGCCGGGGGTACGAGCAGTACTTC
-,TRBJ2-1,-,TRBV25-1,CASSVGQLSYNEQFF,TGTGCCAGCAGTGTGGGCCAACTCTCCTACAATGAGCAGTTCTTC
-,TRBJ2-3,-,TRBV28,CASSLLPGSGAADTQYF,TGTGCCAGCAGTTTATTACCCGGATCAGGGGCGGCAGATACGCAGTATTTT
-,TRBJ2-2,-,TRBV5-1,CASSLGGNTGELFF,TGCGCCAGCAGCTTGGGAGGAAACACCGGGGAGCTGTTTTTT
-,TRBJ2-7,-,TRBV15,CATSRDSPGFDEQYF,TGTGCCACCAGCAGAGACAGTCCAGGGTTCGACGAGCAGTACTTC
-,TRBJ2-7,-,TRBV19,CASSDSSFSYEQYF,TGTGCCAGTAGCGACAGCTCGTTCTCCTACGAGCAGTACTTC
-,TRBJ1-5,-,TRBV18,CASSPALGGPGNQPQHF,TGTGCCAGCTCACCAGCTTTGGGGGGGCCCGGCAATCAGCCCCAGCATTTT
-,TRBJ2-7,-,TRBV5-6,CASSLDRNHEQYF,TGTGCCAGCAGCTTGGACAGGAACCACGAGCAGTACTTC
-,TRBJ2-1,-,TRBV6-1,CASSEALWLEQFF,TGTGCCAGCAGTGAAGCCCTTTGGCTCGAGCAGTTCTTC
-,TRBJ2-7,TRBD2,TRBV11-2,CASSLGSSGRLEQYF,TGTGCCAGCAGCTTAGGTTCTAGCGGGAGACTCGAGCAGTACTTC
once,TRBJ2-7,-,TRBV11-2,CASSLEQISYEQYF,TGTGCCAGCAGCTTAGAACAAATATCCTACGAGCAGTACTTC
-,TRBJ1-5,-,TRBV28,CASTPNLNQPQHF,TGTGCCAGCACGCCTAATCTGAATCAGCCCCAGCATTTT
few,TRBJ1-2,TRBD1,TRBV15,CATSRDRGEGGYTF,TGTGCCACCAGCAGGGACAGGGGGGAAGGTGGCTACACCTTC
-,TRBJ2-4,-,TRBV7-6,CASSSPYGGKNIQYF,TGTGCCAGCAGCTCACCCTATGGAGGGAAAAACATTCAGTACTTC
-,TRBJ2-1,TRBD2,TRBV5-1,CASSISGSSYNEQFF,TGCGCCAGCAGCATTAGCGGGAGCTCCTACAATGAGCAGTTCTTC
-,TRBJ2-5,-,TRBV7-2,CASSFFGRKETQYF,TGTGCCAGCAGCTTTTTTGGGAGAAAAGAGACCCAGTACTTC
-,TRBJ2-3,-,TRBV19,CASTEGHPSTDTQYF,TGTGCCAGTACGGAGGGGCACCCAAGCACAGATACGCAGTATTTT
-,TRBJ2-3,-,TRBV4-2,CASSQGEGSGNTQYF,TGTGCCAGCAGCCAAGGAGAAGGGAGCGGAAATACGCAGTATTTT
-,TRBJ2-5,TRBD2,TRBV6-5,CAVWSYGRETQYF,TGCGCCGTGTGGTCGTACGGGAGGGAGACCCAGTACTTC
once,TRBJ2-5,-,TRBV5-1,CASSLTDQETQYF,TGCGCCAGCAGCTTGACGGACCAAGAGACCCAGTACTTC
-,TRBJ1-5,-,TRBV28,CASVEGSQPQHF,TGTGCCAGCGTCGAAGGGAGTCAGCCCCAGCATTTT
-,TRBJ2-7,-,TRBV5-1,CASSLISGRDYEQYF,TGCGCCAGCAGCTTGATCTCAGGCAGGGACTACGAGCAGTACTTC
-,TRBJ2-5,-,TRBV6-5,CASSTGQETQYF,TGTGCCAGCAGTACAGGGCAAGAGACCCAGTACTTC
-,TRBJ2-7,TRBD2,TRBV5-4,CASSSGLVTDEQYF,TGTGCCAGCAGTTCGGGACTAGTGACTGACGAGCAGTACTTC
-,TRBJ2-7,-,TRBV5-1,CASSLMDIAYEQYF,TGCGCCAGCAGCTTAATGGACATAGCCTACGAGCAGTACTTC
-,TRBJ1-1,TRBD1,TRBV11-2,CASSLTTGVTEAFF,TGTGCCAGCAGCTTAACGACAGGGGTTACTGAAGCTTTCTTT
-,TRBJ2-2,TRBD2,TRBV27,CASRMRSGRTTGELFF,TGTGCCAGCAGGATGCGGAGCGGGAGGACGACCGGGGAGCTGTTTTTT
-,TRBJ1-1,-,TRBV6-1,CASSEFAGSNTEAFF,TGTGCCAGCAGTGAATTTGCAGGATCGAACACTGAAGCTTTCTTT
few,TRBJ1-4,-,TRBV28,CASKKGEVNEKLFF,TGTGCCAGTAAGAAAGGGGAGGTTAATGAAAAACTGTTTTTT
once,TRBJ2-7,-,TRBV21-1,CASSKGLLAGGSYEQYF,TGTGCCAGCAGCAAAGGTTTACTAGCGGGAGGCTCCTACGAGCAGTACTTC
-,TRBJ2-7,TRBD2,TRBV27,CASSLSTGPAGGYEQYF,TGTGCCAGCAGTTTATCGACCGGTCCAGCGGGAGGGTACGAGCAGTACTTC
many,TRBJ2-1,-,TRBV6-4,CASSDSEAGYNEQFF,TGTGCCAGCAGTGACTCGGAGGCGGGTTACAATGAGCAGTTCTTC
-,TRBJ2-7,TRBD2,TRBV5-4,CASSLAGREAYEQYF,TGTGCCAGCAGCTTGGCCGGGAGGGAGGCCTACGAGCAGTACTTC
-,TRBJ2-3,TRBD2,TRBV29-1,CSGTSSSGRTDTQYF,TGCAGCGGAACTAGCTCTAGCGGTCGCACAGATACGCAGTATTTT
-,TRBJ1-1,-,TRBV5-1,CASSSPGFGMNTEAFF,TGCGCCAGCAGCAGCCCAGGTTTCGGGATGAACACTGAAGCTTTCTTT
-,TRBJ2-1,-,TRBV5-6,CASSLSFPRSGEQFF,TGTGCCAGCAGCTTGAGCTTCCCCCGTTCGGGTGAGCAGTTCTTC